The present entry profiles one T cell receptor beta chain with its context. Its antigen is still unknown. The data stem from a study of cytomegalovirus exposure and HLA in healthy donors. Study-wide findings and caveats: Across donors, presence/absence analyses took sequencing depth to be roughly uniform.

CDR3 length: 16 amino acids. V was cut by 5 bases and J by 1 base, with 17 bases left in between. Germline V gene data show CDR1 as MNHEY and CDR2 as SMNVEV (reference sequence). PCR employed 60 Vbeta and 13 Jbeta primers. Profiling relied on immunoSEQ multiplex PCR, and the TCRdb table lists in-frame clones only, not all of them. Among around 150,000 clones, 66% were seen once, and the ten largest hold 1.6%. This clonotype originated in a human donor in good health. This sequence joins TRBV27 and TRBJ1-1, with D tentatively TRBD1 (6 bases). The sequenced sample was PBMCs. The CDR3 DNA follows: TGTGCCAGCAGTGTCAACAGGGTTCTGGGGAACACTGAAGCTTTCTTT. Its translation: CASSVNRVLGNTEAFF.